This entry concerns a single TCR beta chain. Here immunoSEQ multiplex PCR was the method, and the copy in TCRdb shows in-frame clones only, minus some. The table includes 70,000 to 85,000 clones, around nine tenths detected once. The germline gives CDR1 SGHNT, CDR2 YYREEE (reference sequence). The CDR3 runs 15 residues. With 4 bases clipped from V and 6 bases from J, the junction kept 10 bases outside the gene matches. The sample originates from a study of blood T cell repertoires in COVID-19. The chain links TRBV5-4 to TRBJ2-1; TRBD1 agrees at 7 bases. The sample was peripheral blood. The clonotype comes from a woman aged 55-69 years with acute or convalescent COVID-19. Here the CDR3 reads CASSHTARTGNEQFF. The CDR3 DNA reads TGTGCCAGCAGCCATACCGCTCGGACAGGCAATGAGCAGTTCTTC.